This T cell receptor beta chain was retrieved from a study of blood T cells in healthy people across ages. PCR was performed a second time for 7 to 11 cycles using a sample-barcoded 5' primer and a J-beta primer mix. Each of the cDNA molecules was tagged by a template-switch adaptor with 12 random nucleotides. MiXCR was run by TCRdb on the 5' RACE reads, yielding one entry per CDR3 protein. The table has around 1,800,000 distinct CDR3 sequences, about two fifths seen once. The sequence derives from a human donor in good health. Sequenced sample: blood.

The CDR3 loop reads CSAESGVSYEQYF. The CDR3 bases are TGCAGTGCCGAGAGCGGGGTCTCCTACGAGCAGTACTTC. The rearrangement links TRBV20-1 to TRBJ2-7, with 7 bases fitting TRBD2. Trimming cost V 6 bases and J 0 bases; bases outside gene matches: 5. Germline-derived CDR1 and CDR2 are DFQATT and SNEGSKA (reference sequence). The length of the CDR3 is 13 residues.